This TCR beta chain is from a study of cytomegalovirus exposure and HLA in healthy donors. Study-level background: The 95 to 150 validation repertoires, a later analysis reported, used the same platform as the 666 first-cohort repertoires. The study, taken as a whole, reports: Among the CMV-associated chains, a few were confirmed in vitro as specific for CMV antigens. Clusters of TCRs from the first cohort tended to co-occur in the 130 or so validation repertoires (as a later analysis found).

The donors were part of the roughly 130-subject validation cohort, which stood apart from the roughly 670-subject first cohort. Profiled with immunoSEQ multiplex PCR; TCRdb holds only in-frame clones, not every one. The table records about 340,000 clones, more than 80% of them present only once. Germline loops: CDR1 SGHRS, CDR2 YFSETQ. J was trimmed by 2 bases and V by 4 bases; bases with no gene match: 8. The CDR3 spans 17 residues. Comments on this clone: Antigen: not known.

This chain uses TRBV5-1 with TRBJ2-1, with 11 bases fitting TRBD2. Sample: PBMCs. The TCR sequence derives from a woman under 30 in good health and CMV-seronegative. DNA for the CDR3: TGCGCCAGCAGCCCACGAGGTAGCGGGAGGGCCTACAATGAGCAGTTCTTC. It is translated as CASSPRGSGRAYNEQFF.